The next 11 T cell receptor beta chains were all read from a single sample in a study of T cells in localized non-small cell lung cancer. Assay: immunoSEQ multiplex PCR; the TCRdb copy retains only in-frame clones and omits some. This sample carries some 71,000 clones, approximately 84% of them seen once, and the ten largest clones take roughly 14%. Sequenced material: peripheral blood, taken before any cancer treatment. Receptors were obtained from a female donor at least 60 years old with stage I lung adenocarcinoma.

This clone is categorized as medium-sized. The rearrangement uses TRBV19 and TRBJ2-1, with TRBD2 matching over 11 bases. This CDR3 region has 15 residues. Germline V gene data show CDR1 as LNHDA and CDR2 as SQIVND (reference sequence). Trimming removed 6 bases from V and 2 bases from J; junction bases left unmatched: 3. The CDR3 loop is CASSKTSGAYNEQFF. In nucleotides, the CDR3 is TGTGCCAGTAGCAAGACTAGCGGGGCCTACAATGAGCAGTTCTTC.

The gene calls are TRBV27 and TRBJ1-2, with 8 bases lining up with TRBD1. With 6 bases clipped from V and 3 bases from J, the junction kept 0 bases outside the gene matches. CDR1 and CDR2 (germline): MNHEY, SMNVEV (reference sequence). CDR3 size: 12 residues. In DNA, the CDR3 is TGTGCCAGCAGGACAGGGGACTATGGCTACACCTTC. This codes for CASRTGDYGYTF.

The gene calls are TRBV9 and TRBJ2-7; perhaps D is TRBD1 or TRBD2 (5 bases each). Trimming removed 3 bases from V and 0 bases from J, with 10 bases in between. The CDR3 has 14 residues. Germline V gives CDR1 SGDLS, CDR2 YYNGEE. Here the CDR3 reads CASSDRDPSYEQYF. The CDR3 DNA reads as TGTGCCAGCAGCGACCGGGACCCCTCCTACGAGCAGTACTTC.

The V and J genes are TRBV28 and TRBJ2-2; the D call may be TRBD1 or TRBD2 (5 bases each). CDR1 is MDHEN and CDR2 is SYDVKM in the germline V gene. V gave up 5 bases and J gave up 2 bases, with 12 bases separating them. This CDR3 comprises 15 residues. CDR3 nucleotides: TGTGCCAGCAGTCCCACGGGGCCAAACACCGGGGAGCTGTTTTTT. Translation gives CASSPTGPNTGELFF.

The chain has TRBV13 and TRBJ2-4, with 10 bases matching TRBD2. Germline CDR1 PRHDT, CDR2 FYEKMQ (reference sequence). The length of the CDR3 is 18 residues. V was clipped by 4 bases and J by 6 bases; unmatched bases: 15. The CDR3 DNA reads TGTGCCAGCAGCTCGGGAGGGAGCGGGGGGGCCCGTAGAAACATTCAGTACTTC. Protein product: CASSSGGSGGARRNIQYF. Full variable domain (missing parts from reference TRBV13 and TRBJ2-4): AAGVIQSPRHLIKEKRETATLKCYPIPRHDTVYWYQQGPGQDPQFLISFYEKMQSDKGSIPDRFSAQQFSDYHSELNMSSLELGDSALYFCASSSGGSGGARRNIQYFGAGTRLSVL.

The chain joins TRBV4-2 to TRBJ2-1; no definite D call. The CDR3 is 13 amino acids. Germline assignment: CDR1 LGHNA and CDR2 YNFKEQ. V was shortened by 1 base and J by 5 bases, with 6 bases between the two germline ends. The CDR3 DNA follows: TGTGCCAGCAGCCAAGTCGGCCACAATGAGCAGTTCTTC. This sequence encodes CASSQVGHNEQFF.

The chain is built from TRBV9 and TRBJ2-5; a possible D gene is TRBD1 (6 bases). V shed 0 bases and J shed 4 bases, with 13 bases lying between them. The CDR3 consists of 15 residues. Germline-derived CDR1 and CDR2 are SGDLS and YYNGEE. This CDR3 is CASSVDGTILETQYF. The DNA for the CDR3 is TGTGCCAGCAGCGTAGACGGGACAATTTTAGAGACCCAGTACTTC.

The chain joins TRBV5-5 to TRBJ1-1; possible D gene TRBD1, 6 bases. The ends were cut back, 4 bases at V and 2 bases at J, with 12 bases in the middle. The germline V gene has CDR1 SGHKS and CDR2 YYEKEE (reference sequence). The CDR3 has 14 residues. For the CDR3, the DNA is TGTGCCAGCAGCAGGGATGGGGGCAACACTGAAGCTTTCTTT. As protein: CASSRDGGNTEAFF.

The chain joins TRBV5-5 to TRBJ1-1, with D uncertain. Trimming took 7 bases from V and 3 from J, leaving 13 bases between them. Germline CDR1 reads SGHKS; CDR2 reads YYEKEE (reference sequence). This CDR3 has 13 amino acids. CDR3 DNA: TGTGCCAGCGCATTTACAGCCTACACTGAAGCTTTCTTT. Translation: CASAFTAYTEAFF.

This clone was observed a handful of times. The rearrangement uses TRBV20-1 and TRBJ1-1; D might be TRBD1 (6 bases). The CDR3 covers 11 residues. The ends were cut back, 6 bases at V and 7 bases at J, with 12 bases in the middle. Germline V lookup: CDR1 DFQATT, CDR2 SNEGSKA (reference sequence). The CDR3 DNA reads TGCAGTGCGAGGACAGAAATTGAAGCTTTCTTT. Protein sequence: CSARTEIEAFF.

The V and J genes are TRBV28 and TRBJ2-7, with 13 bases aligning to TRBD2. The CDR3 runs 15 residues. Germline assignment: CDR1 MDHEN and CDR2 SYDVKM. The V segment lost 2 bases and the J segment 4 bases; nucleotides outside the gene matches: 2. CDR3 residues: CASSLTSGRVYEQYF. DNA of the CDR3: TGTGCCAGCAGTTTAACTAGCGGGAGGGTGTACGAGCAGTACTTC.